The rows below give T cell receptor beta chains drawn from one sample of a study of cytomegalovirus exposure and HLA in healthy donors. Sequencing was performed with immunoSEQ multiplex PCR; in TCRdb, only in-frame clones are kept and a portion is missing. This table holds 100,000 to 150,000 clones, over 70% found once. Sequences were obtained from PBMCs. Every receptor here comes from a woman between 50 and 59 years old in good health and CMV-seronegative. Each CDR3 is given with its conserved first and last residue. The D gene is left open where the match is weak. Rows may omit the clone size; those that give it use once, few, many or a size class.

V	D	size	J	CDR3	DNA
TRBV5-1	TRBD2	.	TRBJ2-1	CASSRVGSGSMNEQFF	TGCGCCAGCAGCCGGGTGGGTAGCGGGAGTATGAATGAGCAGTTCTTC
TRBV9	.	once	TRBJ1-2	CASSAEAQGNYGYTF	TGTGCCAGCAGCGCCGAAGCTCAGGGTAACTATGGCTACACCTTC
TRBV14	TRBD2	.	TRBJ2-7	CASAPGLAPYEQYF	TGTGCCAGTGCTCCGGGACTAGCACCATACGAGCAGTACTTC
TRBV7-9	TRBD2	few	TRBJ2-5	CASSRQPGLAGGGAQYF	TGTGCCAGCAGCCGCCAACCGGGACTAGCGGGAGGAGGGGCCCAGTACTTC
TRBV7-3	TRBD2	.	TRBJ2-3	CASSPGTSGREDTQYF	TGTGCCAGCAGCCCCGGGACTAGCGGGAGAGAGGATACGCAGTATTTT
TRBV6-5	TRBD2	.	TRBJ2-3	CASSYATSADTQYF	TGTGCCAGCAGTTACGCGACTAGCGCAGATACGCAGTATTTT
TRBV14	.	.	TRBJ2-7	CASSQVSGYEQYF	TGTGCCAGCAGCCAAGTTAGCGGCTACGAGCAGTACTTC
TRBV5-1	TRBD1	.	TRBJ2-7	CASRSYRGRYEQYF	TGCGCCAGCCGGTCCTACAGGGGACGGTACGAGCAGTACTTC
TRBV28	.	.	TRBJ2-7	CASSLPVLDTDSYEQYF	TGTGCCAGCAGTTTACCCGTCCTTGACACGGATTCCTACGAGCAGTACTTC
TRBV4-1	.	.	TRBJ1-2	CASSQDPGNYYGYTF	TGCGCCAGCAGCCAAGACCCAGGCAATTATTATGGCTACACCTTC
TRBV9	TRBD1	.	TRBJ2-7	CASSQDRGPSYEQYF	TGTGCCAGCAGCCAGGACAGGGGGCCTTCATACGAGCAGTACTTC